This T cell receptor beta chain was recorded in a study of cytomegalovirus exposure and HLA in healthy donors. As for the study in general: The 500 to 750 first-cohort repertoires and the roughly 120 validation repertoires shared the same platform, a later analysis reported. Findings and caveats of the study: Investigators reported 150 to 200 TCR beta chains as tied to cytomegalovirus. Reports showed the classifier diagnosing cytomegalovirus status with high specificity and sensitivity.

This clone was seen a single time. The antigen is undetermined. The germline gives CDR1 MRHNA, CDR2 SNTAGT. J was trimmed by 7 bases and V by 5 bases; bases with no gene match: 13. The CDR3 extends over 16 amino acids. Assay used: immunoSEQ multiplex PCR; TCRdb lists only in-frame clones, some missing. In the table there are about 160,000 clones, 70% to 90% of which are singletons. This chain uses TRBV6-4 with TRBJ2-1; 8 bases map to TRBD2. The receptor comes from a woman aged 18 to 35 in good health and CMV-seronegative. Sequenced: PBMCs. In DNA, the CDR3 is TGTGCCAGCAGTCTAGTAGCGGGGCTGGGTAGGAATGAGCAGTTCTTC. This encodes CASSLVAGLGRNEQFF.